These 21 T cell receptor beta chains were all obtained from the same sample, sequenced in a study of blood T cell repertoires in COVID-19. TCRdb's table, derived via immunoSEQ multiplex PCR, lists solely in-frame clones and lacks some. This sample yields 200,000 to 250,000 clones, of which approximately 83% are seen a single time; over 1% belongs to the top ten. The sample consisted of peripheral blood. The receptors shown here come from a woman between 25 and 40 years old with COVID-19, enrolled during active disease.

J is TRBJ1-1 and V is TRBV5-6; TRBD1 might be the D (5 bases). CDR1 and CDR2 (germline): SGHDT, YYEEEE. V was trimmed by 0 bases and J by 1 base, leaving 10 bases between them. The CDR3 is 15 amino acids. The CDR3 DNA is TGTGCCAGCAGCTTGGTTTATGACAGGAACACTGAAGCTTTCTTT. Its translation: CASSLVYDRNTEAFF.

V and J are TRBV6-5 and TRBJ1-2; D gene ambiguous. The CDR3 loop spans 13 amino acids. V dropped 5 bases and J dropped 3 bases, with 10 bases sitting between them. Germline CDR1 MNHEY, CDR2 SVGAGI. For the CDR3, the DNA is TGTGCCAGCAGTCCAGACAAAGACTATGGCTACACCTTC. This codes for CASSPDKDYGYTF.

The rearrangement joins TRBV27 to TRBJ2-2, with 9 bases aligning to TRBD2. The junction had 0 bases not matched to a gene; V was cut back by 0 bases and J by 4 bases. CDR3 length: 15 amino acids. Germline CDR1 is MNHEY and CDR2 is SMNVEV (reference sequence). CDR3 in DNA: TGTGCCAGCAGTTTATCTAGCGGGGGCACCGGGGAGCTGTTTTTT. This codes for CASSLSSGGTGELFF.

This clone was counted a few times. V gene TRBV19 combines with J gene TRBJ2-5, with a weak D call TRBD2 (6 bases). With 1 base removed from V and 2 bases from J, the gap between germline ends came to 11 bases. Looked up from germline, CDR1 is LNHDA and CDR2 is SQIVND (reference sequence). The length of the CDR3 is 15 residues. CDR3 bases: TGTGCCAGTAGTATAGTGGGGGGTGGGCAAGAGACCCAGTACTTC. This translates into CASSIVGGGQETQYF.

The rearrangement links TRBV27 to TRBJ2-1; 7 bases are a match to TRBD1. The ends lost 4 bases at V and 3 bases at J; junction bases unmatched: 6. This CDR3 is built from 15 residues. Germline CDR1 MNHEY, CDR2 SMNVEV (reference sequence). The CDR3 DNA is TGTGCCAGCAGTTCTCCGGGACAGTACTACAATGAGCAGTTCTTC. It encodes CASSSPGQYYNEQFF.

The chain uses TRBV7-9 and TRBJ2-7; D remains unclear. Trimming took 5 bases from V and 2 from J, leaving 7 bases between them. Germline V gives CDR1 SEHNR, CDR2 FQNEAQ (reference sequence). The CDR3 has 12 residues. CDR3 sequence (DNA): TGTGCCAGCAGCATCCTCCCCTACGAGCAGTACTTC. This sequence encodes CASSILPYEQYF.

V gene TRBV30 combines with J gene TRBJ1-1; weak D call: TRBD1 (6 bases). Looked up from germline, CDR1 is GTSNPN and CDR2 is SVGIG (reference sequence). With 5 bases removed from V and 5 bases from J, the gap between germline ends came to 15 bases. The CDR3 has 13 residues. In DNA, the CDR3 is TGTGCCTGGGGTGGGACAATTGGGACTGAAGCTTTCTTT. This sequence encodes CAWGGTIGTEAFF. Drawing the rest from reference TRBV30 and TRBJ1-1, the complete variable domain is SQTIHQWPATLVQPVGSPLSLECTVEGTSNPNLYWYRQAAGRGLQLLFYSVGIGQISSEVPQNLSASRPQDRQFILSSKKLLLSDSGFYLCAWGGTIGTEAFFGQGTRLTVV.

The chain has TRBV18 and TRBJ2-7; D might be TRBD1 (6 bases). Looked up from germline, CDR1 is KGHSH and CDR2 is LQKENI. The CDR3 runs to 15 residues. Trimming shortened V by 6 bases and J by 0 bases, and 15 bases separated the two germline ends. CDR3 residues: CASSRRQAISYEQYF. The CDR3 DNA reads TGTGCCAGCTCTCGACGACAGGCAATCTCCTACGAGCAGTACTTC.

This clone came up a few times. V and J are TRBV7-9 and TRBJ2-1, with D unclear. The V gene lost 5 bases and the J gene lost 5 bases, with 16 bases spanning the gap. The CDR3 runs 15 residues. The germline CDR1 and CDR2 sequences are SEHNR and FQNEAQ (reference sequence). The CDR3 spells CASSRSEASHNEQFF. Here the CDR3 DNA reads TGTGCCAGCAGCCGTTCGGAAGCGAGCCACAATGAGCAGTTCTTC.

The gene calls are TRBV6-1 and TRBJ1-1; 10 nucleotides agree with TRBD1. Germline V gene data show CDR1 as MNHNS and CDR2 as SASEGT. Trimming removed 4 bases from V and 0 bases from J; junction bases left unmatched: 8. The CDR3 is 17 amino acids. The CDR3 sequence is CASSVKTGGKVNTEAFF. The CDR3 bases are TGTGCCAGCAGTGTAAAGACAGGGGGCAAGGTGAACACTGAAGCTTTCTTT.

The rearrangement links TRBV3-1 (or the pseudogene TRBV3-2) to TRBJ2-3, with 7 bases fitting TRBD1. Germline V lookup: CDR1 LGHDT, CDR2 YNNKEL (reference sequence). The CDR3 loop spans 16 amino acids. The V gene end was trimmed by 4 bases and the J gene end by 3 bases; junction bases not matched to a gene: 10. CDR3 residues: CASSPLRDRETDTQYF. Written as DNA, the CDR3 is TGTGCCAGCAGCCCGCTACGAGACAGGGAGACAGATACGCAGTATTTT.

The CDR3 reads CASSLGLANEQYF. In DNA form, the CDR3 reads TGTGCCAGCAGTTTAGGGCTAGCTAACGAGCAGTACTTC. The V gene is TRBV27, the J gene TRBJ2-7; the D gene is possibly TRBD2 (5 bases). The length of the CDR3 is 13 residues. From germline, CDR1 is MNHEY and CDR2 SMNVEV (reference sequence). Trimming stripped 2 bases from V and 5 bases from J, with 10 bases between.

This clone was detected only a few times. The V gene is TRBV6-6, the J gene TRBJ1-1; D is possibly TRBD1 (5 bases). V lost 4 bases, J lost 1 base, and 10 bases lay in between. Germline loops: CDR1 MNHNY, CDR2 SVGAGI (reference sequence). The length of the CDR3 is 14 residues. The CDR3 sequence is CASSSNQGNTEAFF. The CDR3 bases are TGTGCCAGCAGTTCTAATCAGGGGAACACTGAAGCTTTCTTT.

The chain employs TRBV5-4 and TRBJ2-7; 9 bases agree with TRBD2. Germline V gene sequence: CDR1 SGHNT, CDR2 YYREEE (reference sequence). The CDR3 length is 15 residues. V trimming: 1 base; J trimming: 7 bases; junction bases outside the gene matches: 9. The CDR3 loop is CASSLNPASGIEQYF. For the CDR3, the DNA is TGTGCCAGCAGCTTGAACCCCGCTAGCGGGATAGAGCAGTACTTC.

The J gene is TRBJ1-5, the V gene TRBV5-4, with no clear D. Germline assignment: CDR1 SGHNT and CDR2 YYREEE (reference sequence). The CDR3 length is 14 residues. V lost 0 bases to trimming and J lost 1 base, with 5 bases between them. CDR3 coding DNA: TGTGCCAGCAGCTTGGGAGGGAGCAATCAGCCCCAGCATTTT. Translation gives CASSLGGSNQPQHF.

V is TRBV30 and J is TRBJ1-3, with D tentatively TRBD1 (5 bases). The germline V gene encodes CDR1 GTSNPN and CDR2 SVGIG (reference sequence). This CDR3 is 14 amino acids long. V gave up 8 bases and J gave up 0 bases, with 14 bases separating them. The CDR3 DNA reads TGTGCCCGACAAGCAGGGCCCTCTGGAAACACCATATATTTT. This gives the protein CARQAGPSGNTIYF. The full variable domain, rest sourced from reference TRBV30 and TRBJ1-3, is SQTIHQWPATLVQPVGSPLSLECTVEGTSNPNLYWYRQAAGRGLQLLFYSVGIGQISSEVPQNLSASRPQDRQFILSSKKLLLSDSGFYLCARQAGPSGNTIYFGEGSWLTVV.

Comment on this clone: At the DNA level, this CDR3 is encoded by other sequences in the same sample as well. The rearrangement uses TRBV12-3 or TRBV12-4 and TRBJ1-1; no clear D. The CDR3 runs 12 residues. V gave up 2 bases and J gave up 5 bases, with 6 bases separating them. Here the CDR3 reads CASSLRRTEAFF. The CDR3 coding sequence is TGTGCCAGCAGTTTACGTCGGACTGAAGCTTTCTTT.

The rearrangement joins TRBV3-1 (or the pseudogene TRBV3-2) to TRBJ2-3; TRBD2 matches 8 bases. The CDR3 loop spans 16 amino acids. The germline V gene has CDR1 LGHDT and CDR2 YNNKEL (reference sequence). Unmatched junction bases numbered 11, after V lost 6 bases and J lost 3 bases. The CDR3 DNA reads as TGTGCCAGCAGTCAACCCAGCGGGAGCGGTACAGATACGCAGTATTTT. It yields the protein CASSQPSGSGTDTQYF.

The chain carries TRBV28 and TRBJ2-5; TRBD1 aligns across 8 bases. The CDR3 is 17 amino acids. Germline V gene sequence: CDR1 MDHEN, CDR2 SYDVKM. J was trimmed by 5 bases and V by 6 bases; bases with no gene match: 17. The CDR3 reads CASSAPSSSGGRETQYF. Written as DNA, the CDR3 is TGTGCCAGCAGCGCTCCCTCATCGTCAGGGGGCCGGGAGACCCAGTACTTC.

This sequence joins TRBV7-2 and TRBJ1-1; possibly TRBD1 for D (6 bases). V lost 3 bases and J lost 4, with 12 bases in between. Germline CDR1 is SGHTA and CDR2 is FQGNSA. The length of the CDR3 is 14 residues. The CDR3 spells CASSFNTGLTEAFF. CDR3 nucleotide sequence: TGTGCCAGCAGCTTCAATACAGGGCTCACTGAAGCTTTCTTT.

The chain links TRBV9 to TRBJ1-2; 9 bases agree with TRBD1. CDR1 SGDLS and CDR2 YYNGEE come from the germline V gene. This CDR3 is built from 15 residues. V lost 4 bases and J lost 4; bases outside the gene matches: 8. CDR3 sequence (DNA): TGTGCCAGCAGCCCCGGGACAGGGCTACTCTATGGCTACACCTTC. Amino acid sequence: CASSPGTGLLYGYTF.